This T cell receptor (beta chain) is from a study of blood T cells in healthy people across ages. V lost 5 bases and J lost 3; bases outside the gene matches: 11. Germline-derived CDR1 and CDR2 are SGHTA and FQGNSA. CDR3 length equals 17 residues. Each sample used at least 6 million PBMCs. Concerning this clonotype itself: Its antigen is unknown.

Overall study results and limits: Age showed a roughly linear inverse relationship with TCR beta diversity per million T cells.

Using a J-beta primer mix together with a sample-barcoded 5' primer, a second PCR was run for roughly 6 to 12 cycles. Using its own MiXCR run on the 5' RACE reads, TCRdb lists one record per CDR3 protein. This repertoire shows about 1,400,000 distinct CDR3 sequences, 40% to 50% found once; its top ten account for 7.9%. This TCR was recovered from a woman aged 18-29 years in good health. Sequences were obtained from blood. The V call is TRBV7-2, the J call TRBJ2-3, with TRBD2 matching over 10 bases. The CDR3 region is CTSSHGLAGVWTDTQYF. DNA for the CDR3: TGTACCAGCAGCCATGGGCTAGCGGGAGTGTGGACAGATACGCAGTATTTT.